This passage covers 25 T cell receptor beta chains from one sample sequenced in a study of cytomegalovirus exposure and HLA in healthy donors. PCR employed 60 Vbeta and 13 Jbeta primers. Libraries were prepared by immunoSEQ multiplex PCR; TCRdb keeps only in-frame clonotypes and omits some of them. The sample includes roughly 99,000 clones, roughly 80% of them seen just once. The sample was PBMCs. Every receptor here comes from a man aged 25-45 years in good health and CMV-seronegative.

J is TRBJ2-5 and V is TRBV7-9; 7 bases line up with TRBD1. Looked up from germline, CDR1 is SEHNR and CDR2 is FQNEAQ (reference sequence). The V and J ends lost 5 bases and 3 bases, in that order; junction bases with no gene match: 6. This CDR3 is 14 amino acids long. CDR3 bases: TGTGCCAGCAGCCCAGACAGGGCTGAAGAGACCCAGTACTTC. Its translation: CASSPDRAEETQYF.

The chain carries TRBV5-1 and TRBJ2-3; D is unclear. Trimming left V 9 bases short and J 0 bases short, with 14 bases between. This CDR3 spans 14 amino acids. The germline CDR1 and CDR2 sequences are SGHRS and YFSETQ. The DNA of the CDR3 is TGCGCCACCGCAGCGAGGCCTAGCACAGATACGCAGTATTTT. Its translation: CATAARPSTDTQYF.

CDR3 in amino acids: CASSPTLGYEQYF. In DNA form, the CDR3 reads TGTGCCAGCAGCCCGACGCTAGGCTACGAGCAGTACTTC. The chain uses TRBV6-5 and TRBJ2-7, with unresolved D. CDR3 size: 13 residues. Germline CDR1 is MNHEY and CDR2 is SVGAGI. Trimming took 6 bases from V and 3 from J, leaving 12 bases between them.

The chain is built from TRBV28 and TRBJ1-1; no clear D. The CDR3 contains 14 residues. V lost 3 bases and J 0 bases, leaving 8 bases between the germline ends. In germline, CDR1 is MDHEN, CDR2 SYDVKM. CDR3 bases: TGTGCCAGCAGTTTTGGAGGGATGAACACTGAAGCTTTCTTT. Its translation: CASSFGGMNTEAFF.

This clone was recorded once. V gene TRBV7-6 combines with J gene TRBJ2-2; 12 positions match TRBD2. The germline CDR1 and CDR2 sequences are SGHVS and FNYEAQ. CDR3 size: 16 residues. The chain's CDR3 is CPTIGLAGGGTGELFF. Written as DNA, the CDR3 is TGTCCCACAATCGGGCTAGCGGGAGGGGGCACCGGGGAGCTGTTTTTT. Together with reference TRBV7-6 and TRBJ2-2, the CDR3 gives the full variable domain: GAGVSQSPRYKVTKRGQDVALRCDPISGHVSLYWYRQALGQGPEFLTYFNYEAQQDKSGLPNDRFSAERPEGSISTLTIQRTEQRDSAMYRCPTIGLAGGGTGELFFGEGSRLTVL.

A remark on this clone: Other DNA sequences from this sample encode an identical CDR3 as well. The rearrangement joins TRBV28 to TRBJ2-5; D gene uncertain. Germline lookup yields CDR1 MDHEN and CDR2 SYDVKM. The CDR3 contains 11 residues. The V end lost 7 bases, the J end lost 0 bases, and 3 bases lay between the germline ends. The CDR3 spells CASTYQETQYF. As DNA, the CDR3 is TGTGCCAGCACCTACCAAGAGACCCAGTACTTC.

The V and J genes are TRBV25-1 and TRBJ2-5; 7 nucleotides match TRBD2. This CDR3 has 15 residues. With V trimmed by 6 bases and J by 5 bases, 12 bases remained unmatched. Per the germline V gene, CDR1 is MGHDK and CDR2 is SYGVNS. The chain's CDR3 is CASSSVYRGVETQYF. The CDR3 nucleotides are TGTGCCAGCAGCTCCGTTTACCGGGGGGTTGAGACCCAGTACTTC.

The chain combines TRBV9 with TRBJ2-1; 10 bases are shared with TRBD2. V was pared by 0 bases and J by 8 bases, with 5 bases of the junction left unmatched. CDR3 length equals 15 residues. Per the germline V gene, CDR1 is SGDLS and CDR2 is YYNGEE. In nucleotides, the CDR3 is TGTGCCAGCAGCGTAGTTACTAGCGGGGACGATGAGCAGTTCTTC. Its translation is CASSVVTSGDDEQFF.

The chain employs TRBV4-2 and TRBJ2-6, with a tentative D call TRBD1 (5 bases). The V end was cut by 4 bases, the J end by 0 bases, with 10 bases between. The germline V gene encodes CDR1 LGHNA and CDR2 YNFKEQ. This CDR3 is 16 amino acids long. The CDR3 nucleotides read TGTGCCAGCAGCCCTTTCCAGGGCTCTGGGGCCAACGTCCTGACTTTC. Amino acid sequence: CASSPFQGSGANVLTF.

This chain joins TRBV7-3 and TRBJ2-1; weak D call: TRBD1 (6 bases). This CDR3 spans 14 amino acids. The germline CDR1 and CDR2 sequences are SGHTA and FQGTGA. Trimming removed 6 bases from V and 5 bases from J, with 14 bases in between. The CDR3 region has the DNA TGTGCCAGCAGAATGACAGGCGCCCACAATGAGCAGTTCTTC. This gives the protein CASRMTGAHNEQFF.

The V and J genes are TRBV5-1 and TRBJ1-1; D possibly corresponds to TRBD1 (6 bases). Germline CDR1 SGHRS, CDR2 YFSETQ. Trimming removed 2 bases from V and 0 bases from J, with 14 bases in between. The CDR3 loop spans 16 amino acids. The CDR3 reads CASSLQGPSLNTEAFF. The CDR3 DNA reads TGCGCCAGCAGCTTACAGGGCCCGTCCCTGAACACTGAAGCTTTCTTT.

This clone has only a few counts. The chain employs TRBV5-5 and TRBJ1-6; D ambiguous. This CDR3 spans 14 amino acids. Trimming removed 3 bases at V and 7 bases at J, with 11 bases between. Looked up from germline, CDR1 is SGHKS and CDR2 is YYEKEE (reference sequence). CDR3 sequence: CASSSGVVNSPLHF. The CDR3 coding sequence is TGTGCCAGCAGCTCGGGAGTCGTCAATTCACCCCTCCACTTT.

The V call is TRBV4-1, the J call TRBJ2-1, with 7 nucleotides matching TRBD2. CDR3 length: 18 residues. J lost 8 bases, V lost 0 bases, and 16 bases had no gene match. The V gene's germline CDR1 is MGHRA and CDR2 YSYEKL. Here the CDR3 reads CASSQDRGGVKFRDEQFF. The CDR3, as DNA: TGCGCCAGCAGCCAAGATCGGGGAGGGGTCAAATTCCGGGATGAGCAGTTCTTC.

As concerns this clone: Because it lacks the conserved phenylalanine or tryptophan at the end, this CDR3 is likely a read error. The DNA is omitted, as the CDR3 cannot be located on it reliably, and the CDR3 follows TCRdb's listing. The rearrangement links TRBV29-1 to TRBJ2-4; TRBD2 reflects the table's D call only, with no check against the DNA. The CDR3 spans 12 amino acids, including both terminal residues. The germline V gene has CDR1 SQVTM and CDR2 ANQGSEA. The CDR3 loop is CSVEDDSGSRVG.

The chain carries TRBV27 and TRBJ1-1; D gene ambiguous. This CDR3 has 13 residues. V lost 2 bases and J lost 4, with 8 bases in between. Per germline, CDR1 MNHEY and CDR2 SMNVEV (reference sequence). This chain's CDR3 is CASSLLGGTEAFF. Written as DNA, the CDR3 is TGTGCCAGCAGTTTACTTGGAGGCACTGAAGCTTTCTTT.

The chain carries TRBV19 and TRBJ2-1; 10 nucleotides match TRBD1. The CDR3 has 14 amino acids. V lost 6 bases and J lost 7; bases outside the gene matches: 6. The germline V gene has CDR1 LNHDA and CDR2 SQIVND (reference sequence). CDR3 sequence reads: CASRRDRGSNEQFF. CDR3 DNA: TGTGCCAGTAGACGGGACAGGGGATCGAATGAGCAGTTCTTC. The full variable domain, in which reference TRBV19 and TRBJ2-1 provide the parts outside the CDR3, is DGGITQSPKYLFRKEGQNVTLSCEQNLNHDAMYWYRQDPGQGLRLIYYSQIVNDFQKGDIAEGYSVSREKKESFPLTVTSAQKNPTAFYLCASRRDRGSNEQFFGPGTRLTVL.

The chain links TRBV5-8 to TRBJ1-2, with D unclear. Germline-derived CDR1 and CDR2 are SGHTS and YDEGEE. V gave up 3 bases and J gave up 5 bases, with 8 bases separating them. The CDR3 consists of 12 residues. For the CDR3, the DNA is TGTGCCAGCAGCTATAATAGATATGGCTACACCTTC. Translating it yields CASSYNRYGYTF.

V and J are TRBV7-3 and TRBJ2-7; TRBD1 matches at 10 bases. CDR1 and CDR2 from the germline V gene are SGHTA and FQGTGA. This CDR3 contains 14 residues. The V segment lost 2 bases and the J segment 7 bases; nucleotides outside the gene matches: 5. Here the CDR3 reads CASSLQGQGREQYF. The CDR3 coding sequence is TGTGCCAGCAGCTTACAGGGACAGGGGCGAGAGCAGTACTTC.

The table lists this clone with a few counts. CDR3 loop: CASSQPRGLACTDTQYF. In DNA, the CDR3 is TGCGCCAGCAGTCAACCCCGGGGACTAGCGTGCACAGATACGCAGTATTTT. The chain joins TRBV23-1 to TRBJ2-3, with TRBD2 matching 10 bases. TRBV23-1 has ORF status, its function being uncertain. The CDR3 has 17 amino acids. V lost 2 bases and J lost 1; bases outside the gene matches: 6.

In its sample, this clone was seen a few times. The rearrangement uses TRBV19 and TRBJ1-5; TRBD1 matches 8 bases. CDR1 is LNHDA, CDR2 SQIVND, per germline (reference sequence). J gave up 6 bases and V 5 bases, and 6 bases lay outside the gene matches. This CDR3 contains 14 residues. CDR3 sequence (DNA): TGTGCCAGTAGTCCCAGGGGGCAGGGTCAGCCCCAGCATTTT. Encoded protein: CASSPRGQGQPQHF. The full variable domain, completed using reference TRBV19 and TRBJ1-5, is DGGITQSPKYLFRKEGQNVTLSCEQNLNHDAMYWYRQDPGQGLRLIYYSQIVNDFQKGDIAEGYSVSREKKESFPLTVTSAQKNPTAFYLCASSPRGQGQPQHFGDGTRLSIL.

This clone was observed once. This chain joins TRBV6-1 and TRBJ2-1, with D possibly TRBD2 on 5 matching bases. V lost 8 bases and J 4 bases, leaving 9 bases between the germline ends. The length of the CDR3 is 12 residues. Germline lookup yields CDR1 MNHNS and CDR2 SASEGT. The CDR3 protein is CASGSGYNEQFF. CDR3 in DNA: TGTGCCAGCGGAAGCGGATACAATGAGCAGTTCTTC.

The chain is built from TRBV10-3 and TRBJ2-7, with 9 bases aligning to TRBD1. J lost 7 bases, V lost 2 bases, and 12 bases had no gene match. The CDR3 is 16 amino acids. Germline V gene sequence: CDR1 ENHRY, CDR2 SYGVKD. The CDR3 spells CAISEPLRDREREQYF. Written as DNA, the CDR3 is TGTGCCATCAGTGAGCCACTCCGGGACAGGGAACGGGAGCAGTACTTC.

The chain couples TRBV11-2 to TRBJ2-1; 9 bases are shared with TRBD2. Trimming removed 1 base from V and 6 bases from J; junction bases left unmatched: 10. Germline V gene data show CDR1 as SGHAT and CDR2 as FQNNGV. The CDR3 extends over 17 amino acids. CDR3 residues: CASSLGPGTSKVNEQFF. The CDR3 DNA reads TGTGCCAGCAGCTTAGGGCCCGGGACTAGCAAGGTCAATGAGCAGTTCTTC.

The genes are TRBV29-1 and TRBJ2-7, with D hard to call. Trimming took 4 bases from V and 4 from J, leaving 11 bases between them. This CDR3 has 12 residues. The germline V gene has CDR1 SQVTM and CDR2 ANQGSEA. CDR3 region: CSVVTLAYEQYF. CDR3 nucleotides: TGCAGCGTTGTGACATTGGCGTACGAGCAGTACTTC.

The chain recombines TRBV10-3 with TRBJ2-3; 9 nucleotides agree with TRBD1. Germline V lookup: CDR1 ENHRY, CDR2 SYGVKD. The length of the CDR3 is 14 residues. Trimming took 8 bases from V and 4 from J; bases not matched to a gene: 7. CDR3 amino acids: CAIAGTGKADTQYF. CDR3 DNA: TGTGCCATCGCCGGGACAGGGAAGGCAGATACGCAGTATTTT.